The 11 T cell receptor beta chains in this list originate from one sample, sequenced in a study of shared clonotypes between healthy human individuals. Repertoires were generated with immunoSEQ multiplex PCR, while TCRdb's copy carries only in-frame clones and drops some. The sample holds hundreds of thousands of clones, 75% to 85% seen once. Sequenced sample: PBMCs. The receptors stem from a woman between 40 and 55 years old in good health. Some clones in this sample may be carry-over from other donors' samples.

The rearrangement links TRBV7-9 to TRBJ2-1, with unresolved D. CDR1 SEHNR and CDR2 FQNEAQ come from the germline V gene (reference sequence). Trimming cost V 4 bases and J 8 bases, with 18 bases left between them. This CDR3 has 15 amino acids. CDR3 protein: CASSSPWRRTDEQFF. The CDR3 DNA is TGTGCCAGCAGCTCCCCTTGGCGCCGAACGGATGAGCAGTTCTTC.

This clone showed up many times. V gene TRBV29-1 combines with J gene TRBJ2-1, with a possible D match to TRBD2 (6 bases). The V gene lost 3 bases and the J gene lost 3 bases, with 15 bases spanning the gap. CDR3 length equals 15 residues. Germline CDR1 reads SQVTM; CDR2 reads ANQGSEA. The CDR3 DNA reads as TGCAGCGTTGAGGCGGGACTTCGACACTACAATGAGCAGTTCTTC. Encoded protein: CSVEAGLRHYNEQFF.

The gene calls are TRBV2 and TRBJ2-3; D uncertain. The ends were cut back, 7 bases at V and 0 bases at J, with 11 bases in the middle. Germline CDR1 is SNHLY and CDR2 is FYNNEI. The CDR3 spans 14 residues. CDR3 residues: CASTLTSSTDTQYF. The CDR3 nucleotides are TGTGCCAGCACGCTAACTTCTAGCACAGATACGCAGTATTTT.

V gene TRBV7-9 combines with J gene TRBJ1-1; D is perhaps TRBD1 (6 bases). The CDR3 has 15 residues. Trimming removed 2 bases from V and 3 bases from J, with 13 bases in between. Germline loops: CDR1 SEHNR, CDR2 FQNEAQ (reference sequence). CDR3 coding DNA: TGTGCCAGCAGCTTACGGGGGGGCGCGGACACTGAAGCTTTCTTT. Translation gives CASSLRGGADTEAFF.

The V gene is TRBV5-1, the J gene TRBJ1-1; maybe TRBD1 (5 bases). The V end was cut by 2 bases, the J end by 1 base, with 9 bases between. The germline V gene has CDR1 SGHRS and CDR2 YFSETQ. This CDR3 comprises 14 residues. CDR3 sequence: CASSLDSPNTEAFF. In DNA, the CDR3 is TGCGCCAGCAGCTTAGACAGCCCGAACACTGAAGCTTTCTTT. The whole variable domain, filled in from reference TRBV5-1 and TRBJ1-1, reads KAGVTQTPRYLIKTRGQQVTLSCSPISGHRSVSWYQQTPGQGLQFLFEYFSETQRNKGNFPGRFSGRQFSNSRSEMNVSTLELGDSALYLCASSLDSPNTEAFFGQGTRLTVV.

In regard to this clone: The junction departs from the called germline gene at one end, perhaps through a read error. The chain recombines TRBV7-7 with TRBJ2-7; no firm D call. This CDR3 contains 13 residues. Germline V gives CDR1 SSHAT, CDR2 FNYEAQ (reference sequence). Written as DNA, the CDR3 is TGTGCTAGCAGCTTAGAGGACGGATACGAGCAGTACTTC. It encodes CASSLEDGYEQYF.

The rearrangement links TRBV5-4 to TRBJ2-1, with a weak D call TRBD1 (6 bases). Per germline, CDR1 SGHNT and CDR2 YYREEE (reference sequence). The CDR3 is 16 amino acids. V was clipped by 0 bases and J by 4 bases, with 14 bases between them. The DNA for the CDR3 is TGTGCCAGCAGCTTGGGGGGCAGGGGCACGTACAATGAGCAGTTCTTC. This sequence encodes CASSLGGRGTYNEQFF.

As for this clone: A read error is the likely source, as a far larger clone sits one nucleotide away. V usage is TRBV27 and J usage is TRBJ2-5; D is unclear. Near its end, the DNA agrees better with TRBJ2-7, so the J call may be wrong. This CDR3 contains 11 residues. The germline V gene has CDR1 MNHEY and CDR2 SMNVEV (reference sequence). The CDR3 DNA is TGTGCCAGCAGTTCCTCCTACGAGCAGTACTTC. It translates to CASSSSYEQYF.

The rearrangement uses TRBV6-1 and TRBJ2-1, with TRBD1 identical over 9 bases. Looked up from germline, CDR1 is MNHNS and CDR2 is SASEGT. Trimming at V came to 8 bases and at J to 3 bases, leaving 5 bases not matched to a gene. The CDR3 is made up of 14 amino acids. The CDR3 here is CASAGQGSYNEQFF. CDR3 nucleotide sequence: TGTGCCAGCGCAGGACAGGGGAGCTACAATGAGCAGTTCTTC.

The chain uses TRBV28 and TRBJ2-7, with D tentatively TRBD2 (6 bases). Trimming left V 4 bases short and J 6 bases short, with 7 bases between. The germline CDR1 and CDR2 sequences are MDHEN and SYDVKM. The CDR3 is 11 amino acids. The CDR3 DNA is TGTGCCAGCAGTTGGGGGGTCGAGCAGTACTTC. Encoded protein: CASSWGVEQYF.

This chain links TRBV29-1 with TRBJ2-2; 8 bases match TRBD1. V lost 5 bases to trimming and J lost 2 bases; unmatched junction nucleotides: 13. Germline V gives CDR1 SQVTM, CDR2 ANQGSEA. This CDR3 has 17 residues. CDR3 amino acids: CSVRRQGRWGNTGELFF. Written as DNA, the CDR3 is TGCAGCGTTCGCCGACAGGGGCGGTGGGGCAACACCGGGGAGCTGTTTTTT.